Below, one T cell receptor (beta chain) is given with its context. This record belongs to a study of T cell changes during pregnancy in multiple sclerosis. Here immunoSEQ multiplex PCR was the method, and the copy in TCRdb shows in-frame clones only, minus some. The sample contains about 58,000 clones, about 90% of which appear only once. Per germline, CDR1 SGHTA and CDR2 FQGTGA. Trimming removed 4 bases at V and 0 bases at J, with 9 bases between. The CDR3 has 14 residues. The receptor was isolated from a female donor in good health, enrolled as a control in a pregnancy study. The sequencing used CD4+ T cells from peripheral blood mononuclear cells, collected after pregnancy. The J gene is TRBJ1-1, the V gene TRBV7-3; D is possibly TRBD1 (5 bases). This CDR3 reads CASSSLTVNTEAFF. DNA of the CDR3: TGTGCCAGCAGCTCGTTGACAGTGAACACTGAAGCTTTCTTT. The entire variable domain, with the rest obtained from reference TRBV7-3 and TRBJ1-1, is as follows: GAGVSQTPSNKVTEKGKYVELRCDPISGHTALYWYRQSLGQGPEFLIYFQGTGAADDSGLPNDRFFAVRPEGSVSTLKIQRTERGDSAVYLCASSSLTVNTEAFFGQGTRLTVV.